A selection of T cell receptor beta chains follows, all from one sample in a study of siplizumab effects on memory and regulatory T cells. TCRdb's table, derived via immunoSEQ multiplex PCR, lists solely in-frame clones and lacks some. This table holds approximately 100,000 clones, around 90% found once. Sequencing was performed on CD4+ T cells sorted from blood. The receptors originated from a human donor in good health. Some clones in this sample may be carry-over from other donors' samples. CDR3s include the opening cysteine and the closing phenylalanine or tryptophan. The D gene is left open where the match is weak. Rows may omit the clone size; those that give it use once, few, many or a size class.

TRBD1	-	TRBJ2-7	TRBV27	CASRLGTGPYEQYF	TGTGCCAGCAGGCTAGGGACAGGTCCTTACGAGCAGTACTTC
TRBD2	-	TRBJ2-3	TRBV5-1	CASSLSGRDTDTQYF	TGCGCCAGCAGCTTGAGCGGGAGGGACACAGATACGCAGTATTTT
-	-	TRBJ1-1	TRBV18	CASSPRETEAFF	TGTGCCAGCTCTCCTAGGGAAACTGAAGCTTTCTTT
-	-	TRBJ2-3	TRBV6-5	CASSYSGSRTDTQYF	TGTGCCAGCAGTTACTCCGGGAGTCGCACAGATACGCAGTATTTT
-	-	TRBJ2-5	TRBV7-9	CASSLVISAVQETQYF	TGTGCCAGCAGCTTAGTGATTAGCGCGGTCCAAGAGACCCAGTACTTC
-	few	TRBJ1-1	TRBV5-1	CASSLEAGKAFF	TGCGCCAGCAGCTTGGAGGCAGGGAAGGCTTTCTTT
-	-	TRBJ1-2	TRBV7-8	CASSSRESGYTF	TGTGCCAGCAGCTCCCGGGAGAGTGGCTACACCTTC
-	-	TRBJ2-2	TRBV6-5	CASRPPLDTGELFF	TGTGCCAGCAGACCTCCATTGGACACCGGGGAGCTGTTTTTT
TRBD1	-	TRBJ2-7	TRBV19	CASRRQGAREQYF	TGTGCCAGTAGGAGACAGGGGGCGCGTGAGCAGTACTTC
TRBD2	-	TRBJ2-7	TRBV5-1	CASSLAGGSSYEQYF	TGCGCCAGCAGCTTGGCCGGGGGGAGCTCCTACGAGCAGTACTTC
TRBD2	-	TRBJ2-1	TRBV7-6	CASSLYGTSGNNEQFF	TGTGCCAGCAGCCTCTACGGGACTAGCGGTAACAATGAGCAGTTCTTC
-	once	TRBJ2-3	TRBV4-1	CASSRSGTDTQYF	TGCGCCAGCAGCCGCTCCGGCACAGATACGCAGTATTTT
-	-	TRBJ1-1	TRBV4-2	CASTQMNRANTEAFF	TGTGCCAGCACCCAAATGAACAGGGCGAACACTGAAGCTTTCTTT
-	-	TRBJ2-3	TRBV5-1	CASSLGGPVTDTQYF	TGCGCCAGCAGCTTGGGAGGCCCCGTCACAGATACGCAGTATTTT
-	once	TRBJ2-7	TRBV27	CASAILFGSYEQYF	TGTGCCAGCGCTATTTTGTTCGGCTCCTACGAGCAGTACTTC
-	-	TRBJ1-2	TRBV14	CASSQDQGKVLSTF	TGTGCCAGCAGCCAAGATCAGGGGAAGGTCCTCTCCACCTTC
TRBD1	-	TRBJ1-2	TRBV29-1	CSVDRTGASYGYTF	TGCAGCGTTGATCGGACAGGGGCGTCCTATGGCTACACCTTC
-	-	TRBJ2-3	TRBV18	CASSLGSGSTDTQYF	TGTGCCAGCTCACTGGGCAGCGGGTCTACAGATACGCAGTATTTT
TRBD2	-	TRBJ2-5	TRBV27	CASSSGLVSGTQYF	TGTGCCAGCAGTTCAGGACTAGTGTCTGGGACCCAGTACTTC
-	-	TRBJ2-4	TRBV5-6	CASSLVSSPFVNIQYF	TGTGCCAGCAGCTTGGTGTCTAGCCCGTTTGTAAACATTCAGTACTTC
-	-	TRBJ2-3	TRBV18	CASSPLQGGADTQYF	TGTGCCAGCTCACCACTCCAGGGCGGCGCAGATACGCAGTATTTT
-	-	TRBJ2-7	TRBV7-9	CASSSPTGAPSYEQYF	TGTGCCAGCAGCTCCCCGACAGGTGCACCCTCCTACGAGCAGTACTTC
-	-	TRBJ1-5	TRBV19	CASSIARGVSGVQPQHF	TGTGCCAGTAGTATTGCCAGGGGAGTCAGTGGTGTACAGCCCCAGCATTTT
-	once	TRBJ2-5	TRBV9	CASSFGPTQETQYF	TGTGCCAGCAGCTTTGGACCGACCCAAGAGACCCAGTACTTC
TRBD1	-	TRBJ1-5	TRBV2	CASAGTGGSQPQHF	TGTGCCAGTGCCGGGACAGGGGGGAGTCAGCCCCAGCATTTT
-	once	TRBJ2-1	TRBV5-1	CASSLEAPRDEQFF	TGCGCCAGCAGCTTGGAGGCCCCGAGGGATGAGCAGTTCTTC
TRBD2	-	TRBJ2-1	TRBV6-5	CASRRPGLAYNEQFF	TGTGCCAGCCGCCGCCCAGGACTAGCGTACAATGAGCAGTTCTTC
-	once	TRBJ2-7	TRBV30	CAWSVGTYEQYF	TGTGCCTGGAGTGTAGGTACCTACGAGCAGTACTTC
-	-	TRBJ2-1	TRBV28	CASSGSAQGRDEQFF	TGTGCCAGCAGTGGTTCCGCACAGGGGAGGGATGAGCAGTTCTTC
TRBD1	-	TRBJ2-7	TRBV6-1	CASSSDRGRSYEQYF	TGTGCCAGCAGTTCCGACAGGGGGCGATCCTACGAGCAGTACTTC
TRBD2	-	TRBJ2-3	TRBV10-3	CAISESSGTDTQYF	TGTGCCATCAGTGAATCTAGCGGAACAGATACGCAGTATTTT
-	-	TRBJ2-2	TRBV19	CASSILLNTGELFF	TGTGCCAGTAGTATTCTCCTGAACACCGGGGAGCTGTTTTTT
TRBD2	-	TRBJ2-5	TRBV10-2	CASSDMAGGGQETQYF	TGCGCCAGCAGTGACATGGCGGGAGGCGGCCAAGAGACCCAGTACTTC
-	-	TRBJ1-3	TRBV28	CASTVSGGLGNTIYF	TGTGCCAGCACCGTTTCGGGGGGCTTGGGAAACACCATATATTTT
-	-	TRBJ2-1	TRBV5-1	CASSLGGYNEQFF	TGCGCCAGCAGCTTGGGCGGTTACAATGAGCAGTTCTTC
-	-	TRBJ2-1	TRBV19	CASSIVSGYRGEQFF	TGTGCCAGTAGTATAGTTAGCGGATACAGAGGGGAGCAGTTCTTC
TRBD1	-	TRBJ1-2	TRBV6-1	CASSENRGQGGYTF	TGTGCCAGCAGTGAAAATCGGGGACAGGGGGGCTACACCTTC
TRBD2	-	TRBJ2-5	TRBV5-1	CASSRRLAGLGRMETQYF	TGCGCCAGCAGCCGAAGACTAGCGGGACTCGGGAGGATGGAGACCCAGTACTTC
-	few	TRBJ2-7	TRBV6-6	CASSYVAGSEQYF	TGTGCCAGCAGTTACGTGGCGGGGAGCGAGCAGTACTTC
-	-	TRBJ1-1	TRBV29-1	CSASIGSLSNTEAFF	TGCAGCGCTAGTATCGGGTCCCTTTCGAACACTGAAGCTTTCTTT
-	-	TRBJ2-2	TRBV9	CASSITPWGSGELFF	TGTGCCAGCAGCATCACACCATGGGGGTCCGGGGAGCTGTTTTTT
-	-	TRBJ2-6	TRBV19	CASSSQHGANVLTF	TGTGCCAGTAGTTCTCAGCATGGGGCCAACGTCCTGACTTTC
-	once	TRBJ2-3	TRBV11-2	CASSIWTDPSTDTQYF	TGTGCCAGCAGCATCTGGACTGACCCTAGCACAGATACGCAGTATTTT
TRBD2	-	TRBJ2-5	TRBV20-1	CSARGQETQYF	TGCAGCGCGCGGGGGCAAGAGACCCAGTACTTC
TRBD2	-	TRBJ2-1	TRBV7-9	CASSPTSGTGPNEQFF	TGTGCCAGCAGCCCCACTAGCGGGACTGGGCCCAATGAGCAGTTCTTC
-	once	TRBJ2-1	TRBV5-4	CASSLTGINEQFF	TGTGCCAGCAGCTTGACGGGCATCAATGAGCAGTTCTTC
-	-	TRBJ2-1	TRBV7-3	CASSSDANFYNEQFF	TGTGCCAGCAGCTCGGACGCCAACTTCTACAATGAGCAGTTCTTC
-	-	TRBJ2-7	TRBV5-4	CASSLEVGPYEQYF	TGTGCCAGCAGCTTGGAGGTAGGGCCCTACGAGCAGTACTTC
TRBD2	-	TRBJ2-3	TRBV5-4	CASSLGTSVGTDTQYF	TGTGCCAGCAGCCTGGGGACTAGCGTTGGCACAGATACGCAGTATTTT
TRBD2	-	TRBJ2-3	TRBV6-6	CASSSGLVTDTQYF	TGTGCCAGCAGTTCCGGACTAGTCACAGATACGCAGTATTTT
-	-	TRBJ2-7	TRBV23-1	CASSNGTYSYEQYF	TGCGCCAGCAGTAATGGGACTTACTCCTACGAGCAGTACTTC
-	-	TRBJ2-1	TRBV6-1	CASSASRSVEQFF	TGTGCCAGCAGTGCCTCTAGGTCCGTTGAGCAGTTCTTC
-	-	TRBJ1-4	TRBV5-1	CASSSDGTNEKLFF	TGCGCCAGCAGCTCGGACGGAACTAATGAAAAACTGTTTTTT
-	-	TRBJ2-1	TRBV29-1	CSGGIHNEQFF	TGCAGCGGGGGTATCCACAATGAGCAGTTCTTC
-	-	TRBJ1-4	TRBV7-8	CASSTSYLATNEKLFF	TGTGCCAGCAGCACATCCTACTTAGCAACTAATGAAAAACTGTTTTTT
TRBD1	-	TRBJ2-5	TRBV5-1	CASSSWTGQETQYF	TGCGCCAGCAGCTCCTGGACAGGTCAAGAGACCCAGTACTTC
TRBD2	-	TRBJ2-1	TRBV27	CASSFLGGPGNEQFF	TGTGCCAGCAGTTTTTTGGGAGGGCCTGGAAATGAGCAGTTCTTC
TRBD2	-	TRBJ2-3	TRBV18	CASSPLAGPTDTQYF	TGTGCCAGCTCACCCCTAGCGGGACCCACAGATACGCAGTATTTT
TRBD1	-	TRBJ2-3	TRBV5-1	CASSSGQPTDTQYF	TGCGCCAGCAGCTCGGGACAGCCCACAGATACGCAGTATTTT